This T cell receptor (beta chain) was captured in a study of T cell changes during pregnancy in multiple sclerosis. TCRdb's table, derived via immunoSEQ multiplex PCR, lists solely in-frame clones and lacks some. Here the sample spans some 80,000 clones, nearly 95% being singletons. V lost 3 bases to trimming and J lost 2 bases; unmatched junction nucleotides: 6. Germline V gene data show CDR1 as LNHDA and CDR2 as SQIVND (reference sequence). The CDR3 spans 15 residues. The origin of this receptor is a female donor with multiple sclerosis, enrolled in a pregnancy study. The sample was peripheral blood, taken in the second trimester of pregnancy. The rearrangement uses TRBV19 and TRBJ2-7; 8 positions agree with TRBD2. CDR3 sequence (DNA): TGTGCCAGTAGTATGGGTCTAGCGGGTGCCTACGAGCAGTACTTC. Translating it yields CASSMGLAGAYEQYF.